This passage covers 9 T cell receptor beta chains from one sample sequenced in a study of T cell repertoires in cytomegalovirus infection. Via MiXCR, TCRdb re-called the reads, giving one row per CDR3 protein. There are around 280,000 distinct CDR3 sequences in the sample; around 15% occur only once, and 7.5% to 10% lies in the top ten. Specimen: PBMCs. These receptor sequences come from a human donor in good health (CMV status not recorded). Some clones in this sample may be carry-over from other donors' samples.

The rearrangement joins TRBV12-3 or TRBV12-4 to TRBJ2-7, with TRBD1 matching 7 bases. Trimming cost V 5 bases and J 5 bases; bases outside gene matches: 9. This CDR3 is built from 14 residues. This CDR3 is CASSPTGWINEQYF. In nucleotides, the CDR3 is TGTGCCAGCAGTCCGACAGGGTGGATCAACGAGCAGTACTTC.

V is TRBV12-3 or TRBV12-4 and J is TRBJ1-6, with D unclear. CDR3 size: 14 residues. Trimming pared 3 bases from V and 8 bases from J, leaving 11 bases between. CDR3 bases: TGTGCCAGCAGTTTGGTGTCAGTGGATTCACCCCTCCACTTT. The encoded protein is CASSLVSVDSPLHF.

This clonotype occurred a few times. This chain links TRBV12-5 with TRBJ2-2; D unclear. CDR1 is LGHNT, CDR2 FRNRAP, per germline. The CDR3 extends over 14 amino acids. V lost 0 bases to trimming and J lost 5 bases, with 7 bases between them. Here the CDR3 DNA reads TGTGCTAGTGGTTTGGTACAAGGAACCGGGGAGCTGTTTTTT. Encoded protein: CASGLVQGTGELFF.

This clonotype was counted ten times or more. The chain combines TRBV7-2 with TRBJ2-1; TRBD1 matches at 8 bases. The CDR3 totals 16 residues. Germline CDR1 is SGHTA and CDR2 is FQGNSA. The J segment lost 7 bases and the V segment lost 5 bases, leaving 13 bases of the junction unmatched. CDR3 protein: CASSLQGAGPRNEQFF. Written as DNA, the CDR3 is TGTGCCAGCAGCCTTCAGGGGGCGGGGCCCCGGAATGAGCAGTTCTTC.

The chain couples TRBV6-6 to TRBJ2-6; 7 bases match TRBD1. The germline V gene has CDR1 MNHNY and CDR2 SVGAGI (reference sequence). This CDR3 contains 15 residues. Germline trimming cut 4 bases from V and 2 bases from J; bases unmatched to any gene: 2. Here the CDR3 reads CASSSDRAGANVLTF. The CDR3 DNA follows: TGTGCCAGCAGTTCAGACAGGGCTGGGGCCAACGTCCTGACTTTC.

This clonotype was seen at least ten times. V gene TRBV12-3 or TRBV12-4 combines with J gene TRBJ1-3, with D perhaps TRBD1 (5 bases). This CDR3 comprises 13 residues. The germline V and J ends were trimmed by 7 bases and 4 bases, with 11 bases remaining between them. CDR3: CASTRDPGNTIYF. CDR3 sequence (DNA): TGTGCCAGCACCAGGGATCCCGGAAACACCATATATTTT.

This clonotype came up many times. The chain is built from TRBV7-9 and TRBJ2-4; D possibly corresponds to TRBD2 (5 bases). From germline, CDR1 is SEHNR and CDR2 FQNEAQ (reference sequence). V shed 5 bases and J shed 0 bases, with 14 bases lying between them. The CDR3 covers 16 residues. CDR3 residues: CASSLLAGQAKNIQYF. The DNA for the CDR3 is TGTGCCAGCAGCCTCCTCGCGGGCCAAGCCAAAAACATTCAGTACTTC.

Many counts were recorded for this clonotype. This chain links TRBV2 with TRBJ1-5; no definite D call. This CDR3 has 13 residues. The germline gives CDR1 SNHLY, CDR2 FYNNEI. The V and J ends lost 3 bases and 3 bases respectively, with 6 bases between them. CDR3 loop: CASSDDHNQPQHF. The CDR3 DNA sequence: TGTGCCAGCAGTGACGACCACAATCAGCCCCAGCATTTT.

The chain employs TRBV19 and TRBJ2-2; D might be TRBD2 (5 bases). The CDR3 consists of 14 residues. Germline loops: CDR1 LNHDA, CDR2 SQIVND (reference sequence). V was cut by 5 bases and J by 3 bases, with 10 bases left in between. CDR3 DNA: TGTGCCAGTAGTTGGGGAGTCGACACCGGGGAGCTGTTTTTT. It encodes CASSWGVDTGELFF.